Listed below are T cell receptor beta chains from one sample, sequenced in a study of shared clonotypes between healthy human individuals. Some clones are missing from TCRdb's copy, which holds only in-frame ones; the method was immunoSEQ multiplex PCR. The sample yields around 690,000 clones, about nine tenths seen once. Sequencing was done on a sample of memory CD8+ T cells from PBMCs. The receptor source for this set is a young man in good health. Some clones in this sample may be carry-over from other donors' samples. Each CDR3 is given with its conserved first and last residue. The D gene is left open where the match is weak. Expanded clones are given a class, and other clones once, few, many or no size at all.

>NA|NA|TRBV10-3|TRBJ2-7
CAIRTRNLVSYEQYF
TGTGCCATCAGGACTAGGAATCTAGTCTCCTACGAGCAGTACTTC
>NA|NA|TRBV4-1|TRBJ2-7
CASSQGGARGYEQYF
TGCGCCAGCAGCCAAGGAGGCGCCAGAGGATACGAGCAGTACTTC
>NA|NA|TRBV11-2|TRBJ2-2
CASSLGVTGELLF
TGTGCCAGCAGCTTAGGGGTCACCGGGGAGCTGCTTTTT
>NA|NA|TRBV27|TRBJ2-5
CASRAGGGISSETQYF
TGTGCCAGCAGGGCCGGAGGGGGGATTAGCAGCGAGACCCAGTACTTC
>once|TRBD1|TRBV2|TRBJ2-7
CASWDRVAYEQYF
TGTGCCAGCTGGGACAGGGTGGCCTACGAGCAGTACTTC
>once|NA|TRBV29-1|TRBJ2-1
CSVVKGYGFYNEQFF
TGCAGCGTGGTCAAGGGTTATGGTTTTTACAATGAGCAGTTCTTC
>NA|NA|TRBV28|TRBJ2-7
CASSHIGGLSEQYF
TGTGCCAGCAGCCATATTGGGGGGCTTAGCGAGCAGTACTTC
>NA|NA|TRBV5-1|TRBJ2-7
CASNPGDPPEQYF
TGCGCCAGCAACCCGGGGGACCCCCCCGAGCAGTACTTC
>NA|TRBD2|TRBV13|TRBJ2-1
CASSLSAGGHNEQFF
TGTGCCAGCAGCTTATCAGCGGGGGGTCACAATGAGCAGTTCTTC
>NA|NA|TRBV7-9|TRBJ1-5
CASSPSGVRSNQPQHF
TGTGCCAGCAGCCCAAGTGGGGTTAGGAGCAATCAGCCCCAGCATTTT
>NA|NA|TRBV27|TRBJ2-7
CASSFKGELGQYF
TGTGCCAGCAGCTTTAAGGGGGAGTTGGGGCAGTACTTC
>NA|TRBD2|TRBV6-5|TRBJ2-2
CASTAAGEGTGELFF
TGTGCCAGCACGGCAGCGGGAGAGGGAACCGGGGAGCTGTTTTTT
>once|TRBD1|TRBV27|TRBJ1-1
CASSLQGGGTEAFF
TGTGCCAGCAGTTTACAGGGGGGAGGAACTGAAGCTTTCTTT
>few|NA|TRBV19|TRBJ1-1
CASSIVPGNTEAFF
TGTGCCAGTAGTATAGTCCCAGGGAACACTGAAGCTTTCTTT
>NA|NA|TRBV27|TRBJ1-1
CASSFRDRGTEAFF
TGTGCCAGCAGTTTCCGGGACCGTGGGACTGAAGCTTTCTTT
>NA|TRBD1|TRBV9|TRBJ2-3
CASSVDHRGSSTDTQYF
TGTGCCAGCAGCGTAGATCACAGGGGGTCTAGCACAGATACGCAGTATTTT
>NA|TRBD2|TRBV27|TRBJ2-2
CASRLAGEGTGELFF
TGTGCCAGCAGACTAGCGGGAGAAGGGACCGGGGAGCTGTTTTTT
>NA|NA|TRBV10-3|TRBJ1-5
CAISEDGNQPQHF
TGTGCCATCAGTGAGGACGGGAATCAGCCCCAGCATTTT
>once|TRBD2|TRBV4-3|TRBJ2-7
CASSQEGGSRYGQHF
TGCGCCAGCAGCCAAGAAGGCGGGAGTAGATACGGTCAGCACTTC
>NA|NA|TRBV9|TRBJ2-6
CASSGHSWAQDISSGANVLTF
TGTGCCAGCAGCGGACATTCATGGGCACAAGACATTAGCTCTGGGGCCAACGTCCTGACTTTC
>NA|NA|TRBV28|TRBJ2-2
CASSLVRNTGELFF
TGTGCCAGCAGTTTAGTTCGGAACACCGGGGAGCTGTTTTTT
>NA|NA|TRBV19|TRBJ2-1
CASRSWNEQFF
TGTGCCAGTAGGTCGTGGAATGAGCAGTTCTTC
>NA|NA|TRBV19|TRBJ2-1
CASSDAVTTYNEQFF
TGTGCCAGTAGTGACGCGGTGACAACCTACAATGAGCAGTTCTTC
>once|NA|TRBV27|TRBJ1-5
CASSLRQSNQPQHF
TGTGCCAGCAGTTTACGACAGTCCAATCAGCCCCAGCATTTT
>NA|NA|TRBV28|TRBJ1-4
CASRDGSTNEKLFF
TGTGCCAGCCGGGACGGCTCAACTAATGAAAAACTGTTTTTT
>NA|TRBD2|TRBV29-1|TRBJ2-1
CSVRGTNFNEQFF
TGCAGCGTCCGGGGGACTAACTTCAATGAGCAGTTCTTC
>NA|NA|TRBV10-2|TRBJ2-1
CASSAPDRGGYNEQFF
TGCGCCAGCAGTGCACCCGACAGGGGAGGGTACAATGAGCAGTTCTTC
>NA|TRBD1|TRBV15|TRBJ1-5
CATSHGQAKPQHF
TGTGCCACCAGTCACGGACAGGCCAAGCCCCAGCATTTT
>NA|NA|TRBV28|TRBJ2-5
CASSATQGAGGETQYF
TGTGCCAGCAGTGCTACACAGGGTGCAGGAGGGGAGACCCAGTACTTC
>NA|NA|TRBV27|TRBJ2-2
CASSFNTGELFF
TGTGCCAGCAGTTTTAACACCGGGGAGCTGTTTTTT
>once|NA|TRBV23-1|TRBJ1-4
CASSPALGGVNEKLFF
TGCGCCAGCAGTCCGGCCCTCGGGGGGGTAAATGAAAAACTGTTTTTT
>NA|NA|TRBV15|TRBJ2-7
CATSRDSALNSYEQYF
TGTGCCACCAGCAGAGATAGCGCGTTGAATTCCTACGAGCAGTACTTC
>NA|TRBD1|TRBV2|TRBJ1-5
CASRDRGLNQPQHF
TGTGCCAGCAGAGACAGGGGGCTTAATCAGCCCCAGCATTTT
>NA|TRBD1|TRBV6-1|TRBJ1-2
CASSDYRTGVDGYTF
TGTGCCAGCAGTGATTATAGGACAGGGGTAGATGGCTACACCTTC
>NA|NA|TRBV27|TRBJ2-7
CASGYEQYF
TGTGCCAGCGGCTACGAGCAGTACTTC
>once|NA|TRBV7-9|TRBJ2-7
CASSEPSYVEQYF
TGTGCCAGTTCGGAGCCCTCCTACGTCGAGCAGTACTTC
>NA|NA|TRBV27|TRBJ2-2
CASSPSLYTAHITGELFF
TGTGCCAGCAGCCCATCCCTTTACACGGCCCATATCACCGGGGAGCTGTTTTTT
>NA|NA|TRBV4-3|TRBJ2-3
CASSHGGSRGTDTQYF
TGCGCCAGCAGCCACGGTGGGAGTCGGGGAACAGATACGCAGTATTTT
>NA|TRBD1|TRBV29-1|TRBJ2-3
CSVEMTGGIDTQYF
TGCAGCGTTGAGATGACAGGGGGCATAGATACGCAGTATTTT
>NA|NA|TRBV27|TRBJ1-5
CASSKVINQPQHF
TGTGCCAGCAGCAAGGTGATCAATCAGCCCCAGCATTTT
>NA|NA|TRBV7-9|TRBJ2-3
CASSLAQGTEDTQYF
TGTGCCAGCAGCTTAGCCCAGGGGACCGAAGATACGCAGTATTTT